The 12 T cell receptor beta chains below all came from one sample that was sequenced in a study of blood T cell repertoires in COVID-19. The data were produced by immunoSEQ multiplex PCR, yet TCRdb's version contains in-frame clones alone and is incomplete. There are 150,000 or so clones in the sample; 85% to 90% occur only once, and 1.5% to 1.7% lies in the top ten. Sequenced material: peripheral blood. These receptors originate from a woman aged 55-70 years with acute or convalescent COVID-19.

This clone appeared a few times. The V call is TRBV2, the J call TRBJ1-2; no clear D. Germline values: CDR1 SNHLY, CDR2 FYNNEI. This CDR3 comprises 19 residues. V dropped 0 bases and J dropped 0 bases, with 20 bases sitting between them. CDR3: CASSEALREILISNYGYTF. In DNA form, the CDR3 reads TGTGCCAGCAGTGAAGCGCTTCGAGAAATCCTCATCTCTAACTATGGCTACACCTTC.

The chain's CDR3 is CASRPGTALYQPQHF. The CDR3 region has the DNA TGTGCCAGCAGACCCGGGACTGCCCTTTATCAGCCCCAGCATTTT. The gene calls are TRBV27 and TRBJ1-5; a weak D match, TRBD1 (5 bases). Germline CDR1 is MNHEY and CDR2 is SMNVEV (reference sequence). The CDR3 length is 15 residues. The V end was cut by 6 bases, the J end by 5 bases, with 17 bases between.

This chain connects TRBV9 to TRBJ1-3; TRBD1 is a possible D gene (6 bases). This CDR3 region has 16 residues. Germline values: CDR1 SGDLS, CDR2 YYNGEE. Deletions cut 0 bases from V and 0 bases from J, with 10 bases between. For the CDR3, the DNA is TGTGCCAGCAGCGTAGGGGGACACGGCTCTGGAAACACCATATATTTT. This translates into CASSVGGHGSGNTIYF. The whole variable domain, remainder taken from reference TRBV9 and TRBJ1-3, is DSGVTQTPKHLITATGQRVTLRCSPRSGDLSVYWYQQSLDQGLQFLIQYYNGEERAKGNILERFSAQQFPDLHSELNLSSLELGDSALYFCASSVGGHGSGNTIYFGEGSWLTVV.

The chain is built from TRBV5-1 and TRBJ2-1; TRBD1 is a possible D gene (6 bases). The CDR3 is 16 residues long. With 5 bases removed from V and 4 bases from J, the gap between germline ends came to 19 bases. The germline gives CDR1 SGHRS, CDR2 YFSETQ. CDR3 amino acids: CASRGGWTATYNEQFF. As DNA, the CDR3 is TGCGCCAGCAGAGGGGGTTGGACAGCTACGTACAATGAGCAGTTCTTC.

The V and J genes are TRBV28 and TRBJ1-1, with a tentative D call TRBD1 (5 bases). The CDR3 loop spans 16 amino acids. The V and J ends lost 5 bases and 0 bases respectively, with 16 bases between them. CDR1 MDHEN and CDR2 SYDVKM come from the germline V gene. For the CDR3, the DNA is TGTGCCAGCAGTCCCCCCGGGAGGGGAATGAACACTGAAGCTTTCTTT. It yields the protein CASSPPGRGMNTEAFF.

This rearrangement joins TRBV6-6 to TRBJ2-7; the D gene is possibly TRBD1 (5 bases). The CDR3 totals 12 residues. With 0 bases removed from V and 5 bases from J, the gap between germline ends came to 5 bases. From germline, CDR1 is MNHNY and CDR2 SVGAGI (reference sequence). The CDR3 region has the DNA TGTGCCAGCAGTTACTCCAGGGACGAGCAGTACTTC. It is translated as CASSYSRDEQYF.

The rearrangement uses TRBV3-1 (or the pseudogene TRBV3-2) and TRBJ2-7; unclear D gene. Germline CDR1 is LGHDT and CDR2 is YNNKEL (reference sequence). The CDR3 has 15 amino acids. Trimming cost V 3 bases and J 3 bases, with 15 bases left between them. CDR3 in DNA: TGTGCCAGCAGCCAGCGACTCTCCCCCTACTACGAGCAGTACTTC. Its translation: CASSQRLSPYYEQYF.

The chain employs TRBV5-1 and TRBJ2-1; 15 bases line up with TRBD2. CDR3 length: 17 residues. Trimming took 4 bases from V and 7 from J; bases not matched to a gene: 9. Germline V gene lookup returns CDR1 SGHRS and CDR2 YFSETQ. Here the CDR3 reads CASSRGLAGGVVNEQFF. The CDR3 nucleotides are TGCGCCAGCAGCAGGGGACTAGCGGGGGGTGTCGTGAATGAGCAGTTCTTC.

A word on this clone: A junction boundary mismatches the germline segment, possibly from a read error. The chain has TRBV7-7 and TRBJ2-1; the match to TRBD2 covers 12 bases. Germline CDR1 and CDR2: SSHAT and FNYEAQ (reference sequence). This CDR3 is 14 amino acids long. In DNA form, the CDR3 reads TGTGCTAGCAGCCCGGGACTAGCGGGCAATGAGCAGTTCTTC. Its translation: CASSPGLAGNEQFF.

The V gene is TRBV27, the J gene TRBJ2-7; D might be TRBD2 (6 bases). CDR3 length equals 16 residues. Germline loops: CDR1 MNHEY, CDR2 SMNVEV (reference sequence). Trimming took off 6 bases at V and 0 bases at J, with 18 bases between the two ends. The CDR3 nucleotides are TGTGCCAGCAGCCCCTCCCTTGGGGGGTCCTCCTACGAGCAGTACTTC. Its translation: CASSPSLGGSSYEQYF.

The V gene is TRBV28, the J gene TRBJ1-1; weak D call: TRBD1 (5 bases). The ends were cut back, 4 bases at V and 7 bases at J, with 7 bases in the middle. Looked up from germline, CDR1 is MDHEN and CDR2 is SYDVKM. CDR3 length equals 11 residues. The DNA of the CDR3 is TGTGCCAGCAGTTGGGGCGTTGAAGCTTTCTTT. Protein: CASSWGVEAFF.

This clone came up once. V usage is TRBV6-5 and J usage is TRBJ2-7, with TRBD1 matching 7 bases. From germline, CDR1 is MNHEY and CDR2 SVGAGI. This CDR3 is 15 amino acids long. V was clipped by 6 bases and J by 0 bases; unmatched bases: 8. In DNA, the CDR3 is TGTGCCAGCAGCATCGACAGGGCCCGCTCCTACGAGCAGTACTTC. Protein: CASSIDRARSYEQYF.